This passage covers 26 T cell receptor beta chains from one sample sequenced in a study of shared clonotypes between healthy human individuals. Generated by immunoSEQ multiplex PCR, the TCRdb table keeps only in-frame clones and is missing some. The repertoire holds some 2,500,000 clones, with around 93% as singletons. The sequenced sample was naive CD4+ T cells from PBMCs. The subset denotes: CD45RA+ positively selected. The origin of the receptors is a man aged 18 to 30 in good health. Some clones in this sample may be carry-over from other donors' samples.

J is TRBJ2-7 and V is TRBV7-6; D gene ambiguous. This CDR3 has 12 residues. Germline CDR1 is SGHVS and CDR2 is FNYEAQ. Trimming took off 1 base at V and 2 bases at J, with 3 bases between the two ends. The CDR3 is CASSLETYEQYF. The CDR3 DNA follows: TGTGCCAGCAGCTTAGAGACCTACGAGCAGTACTTC.

The V gene is TRBV9, the J gene TRBJ2-7; a possible D gene is TRBD2 (5 bases). The CDR3 loop spans 13 amino acids. CDR1 and CDR2 from the germline V gene are SGDLS and YYNGEE. The germline V and J ends were trimmed by 7 bases and 3 bases, with 14 bases remaining between them. The DNA for the CDR3 is TGTGCCAGCCCGATTACTAGTTTCTACGAGCAGTACTTC. It translates to CASPITSFYEQYF.

This chain connects TRBV6-5 to TRBJ1-1; D unclear. There are 13 residues in the CDR3. Germline values: CDR1 MNHEY, CDR2 SVGAGI. V lost 1 base to trimming and J lost 6 bases, with 9 bases between them. The CDR3 DNA reads TGTGCCAGCAGTTACTTGGACGGAGCTGAAGCTTTCTTT. Translated: CASSYLDGAEAFF.

The chain joins TRBV6-1 to TRBJ2-1, with TRBD2 as a possible D gene (6 bases). Per germline, CDR1 MNHNS and CDR2 SASEGT. This CDR3 is built from 13 residues. Deletions cut 7 bases from V and 4 bases from J, with 11 bases between. CDR3: CASTWDSYNEQFF. For the CDR3, the DNA is TGTGCCAGCACCTGGGACTCGTACAATGAGCAGTTCTTC.

This clone was observed a few times. The rearrangement links TRBV19 to TRBJ1-1, with D maybe TRBD1 (6 bases). CDR1 and CDR2 (germline): LNHDA, SQIVND (reference sequence). This CDR3 region has 15 residues. Trimming pared 6 bases from V and 1 base from J, leaving 15 bases between. DNA of the CDR3: TGTGCCAGTAGGAATGGACAGTCCCCGAACACTGAAGCTTTCTTT. Protein product: CASRNGQSPNTEAFF.

The chain recombines TRBV4-3 with TRBJ2-7; no firm D call. CDR1 and CDR2 from the germline V gene are LGHNA and YSLEER. Deletions cut 1 base from V and 6 bases from J, with 13 bases between. This CDR3 contains 14 residues. CDR3 in DNA: TGCGCCAGCAGCCAAGCGGGCGGTCGCGGCGAGCAGTACTTC. Protein sequence: CASSQAGGRGEQYF.

The rearrangement uses TRBV16 and TRBJ2-4; D unresolved. The germline V gene has CDR1 KGHSY and CDR2 FQNENV. This CDR3 contains 15 residues. Trimming left V 5 bases short and J 1 base short, with 12 bases between. The CDR3 DNA is TGTGCCAGCAGCAACCCCCCGGAGGCCAAAAACATTCAGTACTTC. Translating it yields CASSNPPEAKNIQYF. Full variable domain (remainder filled in from reference TRBV16 and TRBJ2-4): GEEVAQTPKHLVRGEGQKAKLYCAPIKGHSYVFWYQQVLKNEFKFLISFQNENVFDETGMPKERFSAKCLPNSPCSLEIQATKLEDSAVYFCASSNPPEAKNIQYFGAGTRLSVL.

This clone showed up just a few times. The rearrangement uses TRBV30 and TRBJ1-5; perhaps TRBD1 as D (5 bases). V dropped 2 bases and J dropped 0 bases, with 8 bases sitting between them. The CDR3 loop spans 14 amino acids. In germline, CDR1 is GTSNPN, CDR2 SVGIG (reference sequence). CDR3: CAWSPDSSNQPQHF. In nucleotides, the CDR3 is TGTGCCTGGAGTCCAGACAGTAGCAATCAGCCCCAGCATTTT.

The chain links TRBV28 to TRBJ2-5, with 7 nucleotides matching TRBD2. The V segment lost 6 bases and the J segment 1 base; nucleotides outside the gene matches: 11. The germline V gene has CDR1 MDHEN and CDR2 SYDVKM. CDR3 length equals 16 residues. The CDR3 region is CASSSRGVEFQETQYF. Written as DNA, the CDR3 is TGTGCCAGCAGCTCCCGGGGGGTTGAGTTCCAAGAGACCCAGTACTTC. Full variable domain (rest looked up from reference TRBV28 and TRBJ2-5): DVKVTQSSRYLVKRTGEKVFLECVQDMDHENMFWYRQDPGLGLRLIYFSYDVKMKEKGDIPEGYSVSREKKERFSLILESASTNQTSMYLCASSSRGVEFQETQYFGPGTRLLVL.

The chain recombines TRBV4-2 with TRBJ2-5; 8 bases are a match to TRBD1. The CDR3 contains 16 residues. V shed 0 bases and J 4 bases; nucleotides not matched to a gene: 7. CDR1 and CDR2 (germline): LGHNA, YNFKEQ. The CDR3 loop reads CASSQDPGQDAETQYF. DNA of the CDR3: TGTGCCAGCAGCCAAGATCCGGGACAGGACGCAGAGACCCAGTACTTC.

The chain combines TRBV7-2 with TRBJ2-7; 7 bases line up with TRBD2. CDR1 is SGHTA, CDR2 FQGNSA, per germline. The CDR3 is 14 residues long. Trimming took 6 bases from V and 7 from J; bases not matched to a gene: 12. The CDR3 loop is CASSLREGLGEQYF. CDR3 DNA: TGTGCCAGCAGTCTCAGGGAGGGGTTAGGGGAGCAGTACTTC.

This sequence joins TRBV7-6 and TRBJ2-3, with D tentatively TRBD2 (5 bases). CDR3 length equals 16 residues. Germline CDR1 SGHVS, CDR2 FNYEAQ. Trimming shortened V by 1 base and J by 3 bases, and 14 bases separated the two germline ends. The CDR3 nucleotides are TGTGCCAGCAGCTTAGTCCTCACTCAGCGGACAGATACGCAGTATTTT. It yields the protein CASSLVLTQRTDTQYF.

CDR3 sequence: CASQTSVPVTEAFF. As DNA, the CDR3 is TGTGCCAGCCAAACATCGGTCCCCGTGACTGAAGCTTTCTTT. This chain connects TRBV18 to TRBJ1-1; D is unresolved. The germline V gene has CDR1 KGHSH and CDR2 LQKENI. V lost 8 bases and J lost 5, with 18 bases in between. There are 14 residues in the CDR3. Combining the CDR3 with reference TRBV18 and TRBJ1-1 gives the whole variable domain NAGVMQNPRHLVRRRGQEARLRCSPMKGHSHVYWYRQLPEEGLKFMVYLQKENIIDESGMPKERFSAEFPKEGPSILRIQQVVRGDSAAYFCASQTSVPVTEAFFGQGTRLTVV.

In its sample, this clone was seen once. Other DNA sequences in this specimen translate into the identical CDR3. This chain links TRBV25-1 with TRBJ2-1; D is unclear. CDR1 and CDR2 (germline): MGHDK, SYGVNS. V gave up 7 bases and J gave up 0 bases, with 7 bases separating them. The CDR3 loop spans 13 amino acids. The CDR3 nucleotides are TGTGCCAGCACTTCTGGCTCCTACAATGAGCAGTTCTTC. It codes for CASTSGSYNEQFF.

V is TRBV7-9 and J is TRBJ2-7; no clear D gene. CDR1 is SEHNR and CDR2 is FQNEAQ in the germline V gene (reference sequence). Trimming stripped 4 bases from V and 6 bases from J, with 7 bases between. This CDR3 is 11 amino acids long. CDR3 in amino acids: CASSSLLEQYF. As DNA, the CDR3 is TGTGCCAGCAGCTCGCTCCTCGAGCAGTACTTC. The complete variable domain, with remaining parts taken from reference TRBV7-9 and TRBJ2-7, reads DTGVSQNPRHKITKRGQNVTFRCDPISEHNRLYWYRQTLGQGPEFLTYFQNEAQLEKSRLLSDRFSAERPKGSFSTLEIQRTEQGDSAMYLCASSSLLEQYFGPGTRLTVT.

The chain combines TRBV6-1 with TRBJ2-5; 12 bases map to TRBD2. The J call may be faulty, since TRBJ2-7 better matches the DNA end. In germline, CDR1 is MNHNS, CDR2 SASEGT. The CDR3 totals 19 residues. CDR3 nucleotides: TGTGCCAGCAGTGGACAGGGCCGAACTAGCGGGAGGCCGGGGCACGAGCAGTACTTC. This sequence encodes CASSGQGRTSGRPGHEQYF.

The chain employs TRBV5-4 and TRBJ1-2; D is uncertain. This CDR3 has 11 amino acids. Germline V gene lookup returns CDR1 SGHNT and CDR2 YYREEE (reference sequence). V dropped 4 bases and J dropped 2 bases, with 3 bases sitting between them. CDR3 bases: TGTGCCAGCAGCGGCAACTATGGCTACACCTTC. Translated: CASSGNYGYTF.

The V and J genes are TRBV6-1 and TRBJ2-7; possible D gene TRBD1, 8 bases. The V and J ends lost 4 bases and 3 bases respectively, with 13 bases between them. The CDR3 runs 14 residues. CDR1 is MNHNS, CDR2 SASEGT, per germline. CDR3 sequence (DNA): TGTGCCAGCAGTGTACAGGGGGGGTTCTACGAGCAGTACTTC. The encoded protein is CASSVQGGFYEQYF.

The genes are TRBV11-2 and TRBJ2-5; D uncertain. The CDR3 consists of 11 residues. Trimming cost V 4 bases and J 4 bases, with 4 bases left between them. The germline V gene encodes CDR1 SGHAT and CDR2 FQNNGV. Here the CDR3 reads CASSYVETQYF. The CDR3 region has the DNA TGTGCCAGCAGCTATGTAGAGACCCAGTACTTC.

The CDR3 loop reads CASSQGVGSYNEQFF. Here the CDR3 DNA reads TGCGCCAGCAGCCAAGGAGTGGGCAGCTACAATGAGCAGTTCTTC. The V gene is TRBV4-1, the J gene TRBJ2-1; no firm D call. Deletions cut 1 base from V and 3 bases from J, with 10 bases between. Germline V gene lookup returns CDR1 MGHRA and CDR2 YSYEKL. This CDR3 has 15 residues.

The chain is built from TRBV11-2 and TRBJ2-5; TRBD2 aligns across 12 bases. TRBJ2-7 explains the end of the DNA better; the J call may be wrong. The CDR3 has 15 residues. Germline lookup yields CDR1 SGHAT and CDR2 FQNNGV. CDR3 coding DNA: TGTGCCAGCAAGCCACTAGCGGGAGGCGTAAGCGAGCAGTACTTC. It is translated as CASKPLAGGVSEQYF.

This clone showed up just once. The CDR3 nucleotides are TGTGCCAGCAGTTTAGTAGTTGGCCTATCCAAGACCCAGTACTTC. This encodes CASSLVVGLSKTQYF. This chain links TRBV28 with TRBJ2-5; D remains unclear. Trimming left V 2 bases short and J 6 bases short, with 16 bases between. This CDR3 has 15 residues. Germline V gene lookup returns CDR1 MDHEN and CDR2 SYDVKM.

The chain combines TRBV28 with TRBJ2-1, with 7 bases lining up with TRBD2. The CDR3 is made up of 14 amino acids. Trimming removed 4 bases from V and 9 bases from J; junction bases left unmatched: 9. Germline CDR1 MDHEN, CDR2 SYDVKM. CDR3: CASSWGGSNAEQFF. The CDR3 DNA reads TGTGCCAGCAGTTGGGGCGGGAGCAATGCTGAGCAGTTCTTC.

As DNA, the CDR3 is TGTGCCAGCAGCGTAGGGGGACGGGAAAATGAAAAACTGTTTTTT. This encodes CASSVGGRENEKLFF. The J gene is TRBJ1-4, the V gene TRBV9; D may be TRBD1 (5 bases). V lost 0 bases, J lost 5 bases, and 11 bases lay in between. CDR1 is SGDLS and CDR2 is YYNGEE in the germline V gene. This CDR3 spans 15 amino acids.

CDR3 DNA: TGTGCCATCAGTGAGTCAGGGACTACCGGGGAGCTGTTTTTT. Amino acid sequence: CAISESGTTGELFF. The V and J genes are TRBV10-3 and TRBJ2-2, with D possibly matching TRBD2 (6 bases). The CDR3 runs 14 residues. Germline V gene sequence: CDR1 ENHRY, CDR2 SYGVKD. Trimming pared 0 bases from V and 5 bases from J, leaving 7 bases between.

This chain connects TRBV6-5 to TRBJ2-2, with 9 bases identical to TRBD1. The CDR3 is made up of 13 amino acids. Germline CDR1 reads MNHEY; CDR2 reads SVGAGI. V was clipped by 7 bases and J by 7 bases; unmatched bases: 4. CDR3 loop: CASKQGAVGELFF. CDR3 in DNA: TGTGCCAGCAAACAGGGGGCAGTCGGGGAGCTGTTTTTT.